This T cell receptor beta chain was sequenced for a study of Tregs in tolerant kidney transplant recipients. The study's findings and limits: Expanding Tregs on activated donor B cells appeared to best identify donor-specific TCRbeta clones. Findings come from small patient numbers and require larger validation.

This clone appeared a single time. Antigen specificity is unknown. Germline V CDR1 and CDR2: SGDLS, YYNGEE. V was pared by 0 bases and J by 3 bases, with 4 bases of the junction left unmatched. CDR3 size: 15 residues. The table came from immunoSEQ multiplex PCR; TCRdb's copy has only in-frame clones and leaves some out. Counted here are about 88,000 clones, around nine tenths occurring once; the ten biggest clones make up roughly 4.3%. CD4+CD25+CD127- Tregs, CD4+CD25- non-Tregs, CD4 and CD8 cells were sorted. The TCR originated in a human donor in good health. The sequenced sample consisted of CD8+ T cells from blood. The chain uses TRBV9 and TRBJ2-7, with TRBD2 matching 9 bases. The CDR3 DNA reads as TGTGCCAGCAGCGTAGCTAGCGGGGAACTCTACGAGCAGTACTTC. Translated, it gives CASSVASGELYEQYF.